The clone carrying this TCR beta chain was counted only a few times. These data are taken from a study of shared clonotypes between healthy human individuals. The protocol was immunoSEQ multiplex PCR, while the TCRdb copy is restricted to in-frame clones and leaves out a portion. Of 550,000 to 800,000 clones in the sample, about 74% were seen once. V was clipped by 6 bases and J by 6 bases; unmatched bases: 12. CDR1 and CDR2 from the germline V gene are MNHEY and SVGAGI. There are 15 residues in the CDR3. The receptor comes from a woman younger than 45 in good health. The sample was memory CD4+ T cells sorted from blood. Subset given: CD45RA-negative fraction. The chain has TRBV6-5 and TRBJ1-2; 8 bases agree with TRBD1. CDR3 coding DNA: TGTGCCAGCAGAGAGAGAGGACAGGGCACGGATGGCTACACCTTC. It encodes CASRERGQGTDGYTF.